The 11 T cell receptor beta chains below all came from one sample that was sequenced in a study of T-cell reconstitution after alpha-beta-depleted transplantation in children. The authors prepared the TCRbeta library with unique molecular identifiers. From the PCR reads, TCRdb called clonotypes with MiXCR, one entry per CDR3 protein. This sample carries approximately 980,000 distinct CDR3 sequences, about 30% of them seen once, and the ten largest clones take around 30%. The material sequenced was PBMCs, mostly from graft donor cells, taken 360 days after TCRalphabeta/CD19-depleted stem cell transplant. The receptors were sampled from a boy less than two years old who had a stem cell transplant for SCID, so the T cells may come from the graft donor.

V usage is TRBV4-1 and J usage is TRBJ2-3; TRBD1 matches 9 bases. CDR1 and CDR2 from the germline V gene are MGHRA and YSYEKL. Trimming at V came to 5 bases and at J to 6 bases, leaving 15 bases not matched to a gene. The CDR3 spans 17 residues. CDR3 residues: CASSDDGTGTFLDTQYF. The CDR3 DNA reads TGCGCCAGCAGCGATGACGGGACAGGGACGTTCTTGGATACGCAGTATTTT.

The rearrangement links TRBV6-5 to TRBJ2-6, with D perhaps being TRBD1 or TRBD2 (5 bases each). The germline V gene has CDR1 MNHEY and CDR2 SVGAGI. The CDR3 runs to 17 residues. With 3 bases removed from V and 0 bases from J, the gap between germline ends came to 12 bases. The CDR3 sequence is CASSYQRDASGANVLTF. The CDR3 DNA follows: TGTGCCAGCAGTTATCAGAGGGACGCCTCTGGGGCCAACGTCCTGACTTTC.

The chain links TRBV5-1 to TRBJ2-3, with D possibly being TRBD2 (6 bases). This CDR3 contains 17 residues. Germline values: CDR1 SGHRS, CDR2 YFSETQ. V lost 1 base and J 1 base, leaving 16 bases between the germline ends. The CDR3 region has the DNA TGCGCCAGCAGCTTGATCTGGAGGGAGTCGGGCACAGATACGCAGTATTTT. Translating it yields CASSLIWRESGTDTQYF.

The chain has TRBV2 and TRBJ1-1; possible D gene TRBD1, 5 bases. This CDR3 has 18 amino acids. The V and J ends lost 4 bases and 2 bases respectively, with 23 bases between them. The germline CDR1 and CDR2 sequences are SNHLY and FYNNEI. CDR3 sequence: CASSVKIGAGQINTEAFF. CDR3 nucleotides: TGTGCCAGCAGTGTGAAAATAGGTGCAGGGCAGATAAACACTGAAGCTTTCTTT.

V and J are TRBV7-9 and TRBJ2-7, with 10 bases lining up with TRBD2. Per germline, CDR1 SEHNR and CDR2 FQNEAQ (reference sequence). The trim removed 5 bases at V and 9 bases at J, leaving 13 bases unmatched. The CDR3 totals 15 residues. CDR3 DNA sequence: TGTGCCAGCAGCCCTGTTATGTCTAGCGGGGGCCGGCAGTACTTC. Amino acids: CASSPVMSSGGRQYF.

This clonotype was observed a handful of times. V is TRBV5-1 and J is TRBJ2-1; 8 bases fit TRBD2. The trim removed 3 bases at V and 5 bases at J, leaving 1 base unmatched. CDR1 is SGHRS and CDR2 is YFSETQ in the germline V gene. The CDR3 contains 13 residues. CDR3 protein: CASSSTSDNEQFF. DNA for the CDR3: TGCGCCAGCAGCTCGACTAGCGACAATGAGCAGTTCTTC.

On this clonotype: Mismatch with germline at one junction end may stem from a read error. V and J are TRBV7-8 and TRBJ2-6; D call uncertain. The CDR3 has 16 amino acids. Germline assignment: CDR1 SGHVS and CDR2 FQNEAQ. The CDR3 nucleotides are TGTGCCAGCTGCTTGGGCGGACCCCCTGGGGCCAACGTCCTGACTTTC. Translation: CASCLGGPPGANVLTF.

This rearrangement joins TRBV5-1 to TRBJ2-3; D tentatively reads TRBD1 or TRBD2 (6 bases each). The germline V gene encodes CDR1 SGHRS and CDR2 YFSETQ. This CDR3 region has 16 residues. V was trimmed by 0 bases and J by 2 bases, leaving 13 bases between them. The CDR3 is CASSLVGGPATDTQYF. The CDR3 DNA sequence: TGCGCCAGCAGCTTGGTGGGGGGCCCAGCCACAGATACGCAGTATTTT.

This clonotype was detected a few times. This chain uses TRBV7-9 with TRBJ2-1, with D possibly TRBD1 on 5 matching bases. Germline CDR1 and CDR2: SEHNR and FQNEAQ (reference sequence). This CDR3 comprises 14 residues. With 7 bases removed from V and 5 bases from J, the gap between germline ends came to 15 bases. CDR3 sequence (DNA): TGTGCCAGCAAGTGGGGCCAGCAGGACAATGAGCAGTTCTTC. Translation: CASKWGQQDNEQFF.

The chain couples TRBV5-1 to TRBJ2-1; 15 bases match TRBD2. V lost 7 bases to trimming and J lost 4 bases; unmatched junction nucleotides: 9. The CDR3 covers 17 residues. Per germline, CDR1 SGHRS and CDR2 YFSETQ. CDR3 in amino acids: CASVAGTSGGPYNEQFF. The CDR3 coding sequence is TGCGCCAGCGTCGCCGGGACTAGCGGGGGGCCATACAATGAGCAGTTCTTC. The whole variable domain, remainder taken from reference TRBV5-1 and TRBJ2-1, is KAGVTQTPRYLIKTRGQQVTLSCSPISGHRSVSWYQQTPGQGLQFLFEYFSETQRNKGNFPGRFSGRQFSNSRSEMNVSTLELGDSALYLCASVAGTSGGPYNEQFFGPGTRLTVL.

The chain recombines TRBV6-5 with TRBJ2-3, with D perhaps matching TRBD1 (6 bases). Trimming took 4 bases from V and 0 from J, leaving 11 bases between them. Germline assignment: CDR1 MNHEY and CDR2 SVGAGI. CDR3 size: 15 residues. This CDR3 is CASSFPGASTDTQYF. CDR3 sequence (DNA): TGTGCCAGCAGTTTTCCAGGGGCGAGCACAGATACGCAGTATTTT.